Each of the 26 T cell receptor beta chains below was sequenced from the same sample in a study of shared clonotypes between healthy human individuals. Repertoires were generated with immunoSEQ multiplex PCR, while TCRdb's copy carries only in-frame clones and drops some. The repertoire holds roughly 2,000,000 clones, with approximately 95% as singletons. Naive CD8 cells lacked CD45RO, underwent positive selection for CCR7 and left out terminally differentiated effector memory CD45RA+ cells. The sequencing sample was made of naive CD8+ T cells sorted from blood. The receptors derive from a man between 18 and 29 years old in good health.

This rearrangement joins TRBV7-8 to TRBJ1-5; tentatively, D is TRBD1 (6 bases). Germline V gene data show CDR1 as SGHVS and CDR2 as FQNEAQ. V lost 0 bases to trimming and J lost 5 bases, with 17 bases between them. The CDR3 has 17 amino acids. CDR3 protein: CASSLAPREAGDQPQHF. In DNA, the CDR3 is TGTGCCAGCAGCTTAGCCCCTCGAGAGGCAGGGGATCAGCCCCAGCATTTT.

This clone was counted only a few times. Other DNA sequences in this sample translate to the same CDR3. The chain carries TRBV9 and TRBJ1-2; D is unclear. Germline assignment: CDR1 SGDLS and CDR2 YYNGEE. The CDR3 spans 13 residues. Trimming shortened V by 1 base and J by 2 bases, and 6 bases separated the two germline ends. Written as DNA, the CDR3 is TGTGCCAGCAGCGTAACGGAGAACTATGGCTACACCTTC. Translation: CASSVTENYGYTF.

The J gene is TRBJ1-2, the V gene TRBV14; D is undetermined. V dropped 0 bases and J dropped 0 bases, with 8 bases sitting between them. CDR3 length equals 15 residues. Germline V gives CDR1 SGHDN, CDR2 FVKESK. CDR3 coding DNA: TGTGCCAGCAGCCAAGAAGAGAAACCTAACTATGGCTACACCTTC. Translating it yields CASSQEEKPNYGYTF.

The rearrangement uses TRBV7-9 and TRBJ1-1, with D hard to call. V lost 6 bases to trimming and J lost 5 bases, with 10 bases between them. The CDR3 totals 12 residues. The germline CDR1 and CDR2 sequences are SEHNR and FQNEAQ (reference sequence). As DNA, the CDR3 is TGTGCCAGCAGTCACACTGGGACTGAAGCTTTCTTT. Amino acid sequence: CASSHTGTEAFF. Together with reference TRBV7-9 and TRBJ1-1, the CDR3 gives the full variable domain: DTGVSQNPRHKITKRGQNVTFRCDPISEHNRLYWYRQTLGQGPEFLTYFQNEAQLEKSRLLSDRFSAERPKGSFSTLEIQRTEQGDSAMYLCASSHTGTEAFFGQGTRLTVV.

The rearrangement links TRBV7-2 to TRBJ2-7; 8 bases are shared with TRBD2. The CDR3 is 15 residues long. Germline V gene sequence: CDR1 SGHTA, CDR2 FQGNSA. V was clipped by 5 bases and J by 4 bases; unmatched bases: 10. The DNA of the CDR3 is TGTGCCAGCAGCCCCCCGGGAGGGCCGTGGTACGAGCAGTACTTC. It encodes CASSPPGGPWYEQYF.

The V gene is TRBV7-9, the J gene TRBJ2-1; D perhaps matches TRBD2 (6 bases). Looked up from germline, CDR1 is SEHNR and CDR2 is FQNEAQ (reference sequence). The ends were cut back, 2 bases at V and 3 bases at J, with 11 bases in the middle. The CDR3 loop spans 15 amino acids. The DNA for the CDR3 is TGTGCCAGCAGCTTACCCCGGGAGTACTACAATGAGCAGTTCTTC. Translated: CASSLPREYYNEQFF.

About this clone itself: One end of the junction varies from germline; a read error may be responsible. The chain carries TRBV7-7 and TRBJ2-5; D gene uncertain. CDR3 length equals 13 residues. The germline gives CDR1 SSHAT, CDR2 FNYEAQ (reference sequence). This CDR3 reads CASSFGVQETQYF. As DNA, the CDR3 is TGTGCTAGCAGCTTTGGGGTACAAGAGACCCAGTACTTC.

This rearrangement joins TRBV7-9 to TRBJ1-4; no definite D call. V was trimmed by 5 bases and J by 3 bases, leaving 16 bases between them. Germline assignment: CDR1 SEHNR and CDR2 FQNEAQ (reference sequence). The CDR3 covers 16 residues. The CDR3 DNA is TGTGCCAGCAGCGACGGACGTACATCGGCTAATGAAAAACTGTTTTTT. Protein product: CASSDGRTSANEKLFF.

This clone occurred once. The rearrangement links TRBV29-1 to TRBJ2-3; D gene unclear. This CDR3 has 14 amino acids. The V gene lost 5 bases and the J gene lost 4 bases, with 16 bases spanning the gap. The germline V gene encodes CDR1 SQVTM and CDR2 ANQGSEA. In nucleotides, the CDR3 is TGCAGCGTTTATTCCCCTTCGGCCTCAGATACGCAGTATTTT. Amino acid sequence: CSVYSPSASDTQYF.

A remark on this clone: This specimen includes other DNA sequences encoding the same CDR3. V and J are TRBV9 and TRBJ2-7, with D perhaps assigned TRBD1 or TRBD2 (5 bases each). This CDR3 comprises 13 residues. Germline V lookup: CDR1 SGDLS, CDR2 YYNGEE. V was pared by 4 bases and J by 4 bases, with 12 bases between. CDR3 in amino acids: CASSSSGGYEQYF. The CDR3 DNA sequence: TGTGCCAGCAGCTCGAGTGGGGGTTACGAGCAGTACTTC. The full variable domain, completed using reference TRBV9 and TRBJ2-7, is DSGVTQTPKHLITATGQRVTLRCSPRSGDLSVYWYQQSLDQGLQFLIQYYNGEERAKGNILERFSAQQFPDLHSELNLSSLELGDSALYFCASSSSGGYEQYFGPGTRLTVT.

This chain joins TRBV7-3 and TRBJ1-1; D call uncertain. The CDR3 consists of 15 residues. Germline V lookup: CDR1 SGHTA, CDR2 FQGTGA. Trimming took off 4 bases at V and 0 bases at J, with 12 bases between the two ends. The CDR3 region has the DNA TGTGCCAGCAGCTCCACCGGTAGGGTGAACACTGAAGCTTTCTTT. Translating it yields CASSSTGRVNTEAFF.

This chain joins TRBV6-6 and TRBJ2-7; D unclear. Trimming pared 0 bases from V and 3 bases from J, leaving 12 bases between. CDR1 is MNHNY, CDR2 SVGAGI, per germline (reference sequence). This CDR3 spans 15 amino acids. The CDR3 spells CASSYSPTSYYEQYF. For the CDR3, the DNA is TGTGCCAGCAGTTACTCGCCCACGAGTTACTACGAGCAGTACTTC.

The gene calls are TRBV6-1 and TRBJ1-1; the match to TRBD1 covers 7 bases. The CDR3 runs 20 residues. V shed 4 bases, J shed 4 bases, and the junction held 24 bases outside the gene matches. CDR1 and CDR2 (germline): MNHNS, SASEGT. The CDR3 protein is CASSGSARTGWEGALTEAFF. The DNA of the CDR3 is TGTGCCAGCAGTGGATCGGCAAGGACCGGGTGGGAGGGGGCGCTCACTGAAGCTTTCTTT.

The rearrangement links TRBV28 to TRBJ1-1; D gene unclear. V lost 2 bases and J 3 bases, leaving 13 bases between the germline ends. Per germline, CDR1 MDHEN and CDR2 SYDVKM. CDR3 length: 15 amino acids. Here the CDR3 DNA reads TGTGCCAGCAGTTTAGGGCCCCTAAGCGACACTGAAGCTTTCTTT. Translating gives CASSLGPLSDTEAFF.

This chain connects TRBV1 to TRBJ2-7; TRBD2 reflects the table's D call only, with no check against the DNA. TRBV1 is a pseudogene. The CDR3 is made up of 15 amino acids. CDR3 in amino acids: CTSSARWGGSYEQYF. CDR3 coding DNA: TGCACCAGCAGCGCGAGATGGGGGGGGAGCTACGAGCAGTACTTC.

The chain recombines TRBV10-1 with TRBJ2-4, with D unresolved. The CDR3 runs to 15 residues. Trimming took 4 bases from V and 0 from J, leaving 10 bases between them. In germline, CDR1 is WNHNN, CDR2 SYGVQD (reference sequence). CDR3 amino acids: CASSVARLAKNIQYF. CDR3 DNA sequence: TGCGCCAGCAGTGTGGCCCGACTAGCCAAAAACATTCAGTACTTC.

The genes are TRBV6-6 and TRBJ2-7; D is possibly TRBD1 or TRBD2 (6 bases each). Germline CDR1 and CDR2: MNHNY and SVGAGI (reference sequence). The CDR3 runs 15 residues. The V and J ends lost 0 bases and 2 bases respectively, with 11 bases between them. The CDR3 protein is CASSYSGGSTYEQYF. As DNA, the CDR3 is TGTGCCAGCAGTTACTCGGGGGGCTCGACCTACGAGCAGTACTTC.

CDR3 loop: CASSSDSAEQYF. The CDR3 DNA sequence: TGTGCCAGCAGCTCAGACTCAGCTGAGCAGTACTTC. The genes are TRBV11-2 and TRBJ2-7; D unresolved. Per germline, CDR1 SGHAT and CDR2 FQNNGV. The CDR3 loop spans 12 amino acids. V was shortened by 4 bases and J by 7 bases, with 11 bases between the two germline ends.

Of note for this clone: One end of the junction is discordant with germline, which a read error may explain. Other DNA sequences in the same sample also yield this CDR3. This rearrangement joins TRBV5-1 to TRBJ1-2, with 9 bases identical to TRBD1. Germline V lookup: CDR1 SGHRS, CDR2 YFSETQ. This CDR3 is 14 amino acids long. This CDR3 is CASSPTGGGYGYTF. CDR3 DNA: TGTGCCAGCAGCCCCACAGGGGGCGGGTATGGCTACACCTTC.

V is TRBV15 and J is TRBJ1-2; possibly TRBD1 for D (5 bases). The CDR3 is 13 amino acids. Germline V gene lookup returns CDR1 LNHNV and CDR2 YYDKDF (reference sequence). The V gene lost 5 bases and the J gene lost 1 base, with 8 bases spanning the gap. DNA for the CDR3: TGTGCCACCAGCGGCGACAGTAACTATGGCTACACCTTC. It is translated as CATSGDSNYGYTF.

This clone has just a few counts. The chain links TRBV4-1 to TRBJ1-3, with no clear D. Trimming cost V 2 bases and J 4 bases, with 12 bases left between them. Germline V gives CDR1 MGHRA, CDR2 YSYEKL. CDR3 length equals 15 residues. In nucleotides, the CDR3 is TGCGCCAGCAGCCAATACACCACGGTGGGAAACACCATATATTTT. Translating gives CASSQYTTVGNTIYF.

The chain combines TRBV10-3 with TRBJ2-5, with D possibly TRBD1 on 6 matching bases. Trimming left V 3 bases short and J 5 bases short, with 13 bases between. CDR1 and CDR2 (germline): ENHRY, SYGVKD. CDR3 length equals 14 residues. CDR3 region: CAISEGGSRETQYF. The CDR3 coding sequence is TGTGCCATCAGTGAAGGGGGTTCGAGGGAGACCCAGTACTTC.

The gene calls are TRBV4-1 and TRBJ2-4; D is ambiguous. The germline CDR1 and CDR2 sequences are MGHRA and YSYEKL. This CDR3 is 14 amino acids long. Trimming removed 0 bases from V and 6 bases from J, with 9 bases in between. The DNA of the CDR3 is TGCGCCAGCAGCCAAGATGGTAGTTTAAACATTCAGTACTTC. This sequence encodes CASSQDGSLNIQYF.

The genes are TRBV28 and TRBJ1-2; perhaps TRBD1 as D (6 bases). V was clipped by 6 bases and J by 0 bases, with 14 bases between them. CDR1 is MDHEN and CDR2 is SYDVKM in the germline V gene. The length of the CDR3 is 15 residues. Written as DNA, the CDR3 is TGTGCCAGCAGAACCCCCGGGACAACTAACTATGGCTACACCTTC. This gives the protein CASRTPGTTNYGYTF.

The V and J genes are TRBV7-9 and TRBJ2-2; perhaps D is TRBD1 or TRBD2 (5 bases each). The CDR3 covers 16 residues. Trimming cost V 3 bases and J 1 base, with 12 bases left between them. Germline CDR1 SEHNR, CDR2 FQNEAQ (reference sequence). The CDR3 loop is CASSFGTVMNTGELFF. For the CDR3, the DNA is TGTGCCAGCAGCTTCGGGACGGTGATGAACACCGGGGAGCTGTTTTTT.

The CDR3 coding sequence is TGTGCCAGCAGCCCTGGGGTTGGGACACCCCTCCACTTT. This encodes CASSPGVGTPLHF. The chain carries TRBV6-5 and TRBJ1-6; D unresolved. Trimming left V 6 bases short and J 11 bases short, with 14 bases between. From germline, CDR1 is MNHEY and CDR2 SVGAGI. The length of the CDR3 is 13 residues.